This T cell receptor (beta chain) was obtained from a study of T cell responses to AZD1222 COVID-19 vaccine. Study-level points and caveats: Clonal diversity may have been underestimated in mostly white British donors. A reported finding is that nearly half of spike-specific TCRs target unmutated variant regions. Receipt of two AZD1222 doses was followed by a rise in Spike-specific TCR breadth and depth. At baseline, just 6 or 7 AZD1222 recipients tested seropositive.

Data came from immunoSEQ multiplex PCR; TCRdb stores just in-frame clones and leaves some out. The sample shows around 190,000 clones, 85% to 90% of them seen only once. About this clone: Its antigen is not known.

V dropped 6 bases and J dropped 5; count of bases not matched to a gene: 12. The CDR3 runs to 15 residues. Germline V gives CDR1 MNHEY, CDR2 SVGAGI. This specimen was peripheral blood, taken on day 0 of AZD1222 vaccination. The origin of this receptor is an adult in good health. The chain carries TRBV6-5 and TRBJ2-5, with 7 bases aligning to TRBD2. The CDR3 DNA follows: TGTGCCAGCAGAGGAGCCGAGGGAGGGTGGGAGACCCAGTACTTC. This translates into CASRGAEGGWETQYF.